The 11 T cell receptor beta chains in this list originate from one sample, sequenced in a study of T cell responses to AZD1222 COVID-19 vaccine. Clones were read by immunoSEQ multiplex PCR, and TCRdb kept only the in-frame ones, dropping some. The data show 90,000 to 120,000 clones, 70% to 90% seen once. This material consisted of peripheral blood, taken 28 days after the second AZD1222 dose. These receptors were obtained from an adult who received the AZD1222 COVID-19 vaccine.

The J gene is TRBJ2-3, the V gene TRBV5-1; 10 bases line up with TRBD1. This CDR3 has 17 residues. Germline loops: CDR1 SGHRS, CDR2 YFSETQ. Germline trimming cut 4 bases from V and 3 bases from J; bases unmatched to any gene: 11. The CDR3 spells CASSARQGARITDTQYF. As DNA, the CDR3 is TGCGCCAGCAGCGCTCGACAGGGGGCGAGGATAACAGATACGCAGTATTTT. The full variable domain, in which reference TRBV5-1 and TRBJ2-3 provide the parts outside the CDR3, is KAGVTQTPRYLIKTRGQQVTLSCSPISGHRSVSWYQQTPGQGLQFLFEYFSETQRNKGNFPGRFSGRQFSNSRSEMNVSTLELGDSALYLCASSARQGARITDTQYFGPGTRLTVL.

The CDR3 nucleotides read TGTGCCACCAGTGAGTCCCCAACCGGGGAGCTGTTTTTT. This encodes CATSESPTGELFF. The chain links TRBV24-1 to TRBJ2-2, with unresolved D. The CDR3 sequence is 13 residues long. V was clipped by 4 bases and J by 5 bases, with 7 bases between them. CDR1 and CDR2 from the germline V gene are KGHDR and SFDVKD.

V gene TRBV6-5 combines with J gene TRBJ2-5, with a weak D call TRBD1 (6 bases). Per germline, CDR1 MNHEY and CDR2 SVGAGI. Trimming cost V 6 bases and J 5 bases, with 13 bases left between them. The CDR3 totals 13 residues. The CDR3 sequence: CASSRIRGETQYF. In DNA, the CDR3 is TGTGCCAGCAGCCGTATCAGGGGTGAGACCCAGTACTTC.

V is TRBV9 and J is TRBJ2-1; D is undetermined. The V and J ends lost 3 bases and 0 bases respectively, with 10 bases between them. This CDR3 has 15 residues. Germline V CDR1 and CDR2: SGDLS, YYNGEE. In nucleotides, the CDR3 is TGTGCCAGCAGCGGTAGTGTTAGCTCCTACAATGAGCAGTTCTTC. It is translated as CASSGSVSSYNEQFF.

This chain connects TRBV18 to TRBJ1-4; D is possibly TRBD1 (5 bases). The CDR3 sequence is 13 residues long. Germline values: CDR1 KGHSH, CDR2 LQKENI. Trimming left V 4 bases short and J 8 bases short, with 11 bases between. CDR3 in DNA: TGTGCCAGCTCACGGAGCGGGGGAGAAAAACTGTTTTTT. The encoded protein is CASSRSGGEKLFF.

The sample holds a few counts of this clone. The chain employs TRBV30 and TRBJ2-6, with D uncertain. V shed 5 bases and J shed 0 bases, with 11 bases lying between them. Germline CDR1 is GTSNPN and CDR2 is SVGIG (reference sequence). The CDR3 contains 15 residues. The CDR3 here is CAWGIKNSGANVLTF. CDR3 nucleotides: TGTGCCTGGGGCATCAAGAACTCTGGGGCCAACGTCCTGACTTTC.

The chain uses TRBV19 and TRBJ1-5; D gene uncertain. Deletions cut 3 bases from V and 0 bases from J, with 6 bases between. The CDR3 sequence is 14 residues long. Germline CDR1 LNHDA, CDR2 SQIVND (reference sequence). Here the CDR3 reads CASSITASNQPQHF. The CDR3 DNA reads TGTGCCAGTAGTATCACAGCTAGCAATCAGCCCCAGCATTTT.

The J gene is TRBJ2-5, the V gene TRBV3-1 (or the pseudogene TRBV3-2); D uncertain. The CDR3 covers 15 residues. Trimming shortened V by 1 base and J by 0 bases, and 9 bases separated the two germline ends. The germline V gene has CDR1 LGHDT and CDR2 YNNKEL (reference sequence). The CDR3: CASSQVRDNQETQYF. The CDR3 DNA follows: TGTGCCAGCAGCCAAGTTCGAGACAACCAAGAGACCCAGTACTTC.

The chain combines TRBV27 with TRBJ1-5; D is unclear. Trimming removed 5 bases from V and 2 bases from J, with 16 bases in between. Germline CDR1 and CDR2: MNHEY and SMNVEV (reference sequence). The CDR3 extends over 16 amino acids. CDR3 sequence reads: CASSPKALSGNQPQHF. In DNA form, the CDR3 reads TGTGCCAGCAGTCCGAAGGCACTAAGCGGCAATCAGCCCCAGCATTTT.

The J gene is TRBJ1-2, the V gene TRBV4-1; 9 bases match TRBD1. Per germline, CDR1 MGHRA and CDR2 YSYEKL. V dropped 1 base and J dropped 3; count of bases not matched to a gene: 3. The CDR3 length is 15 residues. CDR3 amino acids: CASSQAGQGDYGYTF. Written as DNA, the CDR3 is TGCGCCAGCAGCCAAGCGGGACAGGGAGACTATGGCTACACCTTC.

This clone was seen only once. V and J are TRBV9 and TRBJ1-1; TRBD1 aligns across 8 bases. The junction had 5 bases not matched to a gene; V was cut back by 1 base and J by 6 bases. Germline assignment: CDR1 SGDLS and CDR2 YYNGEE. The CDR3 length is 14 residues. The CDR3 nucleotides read TGTGCCAGCAGCGTAAGGGGACAGGCCGCTGAAGCTTTCTTT. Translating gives CASSVRGQAAEAFF. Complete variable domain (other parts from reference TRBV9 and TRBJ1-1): DSGVTQTPKHLITATGQRVTLRCSPRSGDLSVYWYQQSLDQGLQFLIQYYNGEERAKGNILERFSAQQFPDLHSELNLSSLELGDSALYFCASSVRGQAAEAFFGQGTRLTVV.